This TCR beta chain was retrieved from a study of blood T cell repertoires in COVID-19. The overall study: PBMCs, B-cell-depleted T cells, or T cells provided the cDNA or gDNA that made up the material.

This CDR3 region has 20 residues. Germline-derived CDR1 and CDR2 are MRHNA and SNTAGT. Trimming at V came to 6 bases and at J to 0 bases, leaving 15 bases not matched to a gene. TCRdb keeps only in-frame clones here, not all; method: immunoSEQ multiplex PCR. The sample lists some 100,000 clones; 75% to 90% were seen once. The sequenced sample consisted of peripheral blood. V usage is TRBV6-4 and J usage is TRBJ2-1, with TRBD2 matching 12 bases. This TCR was sampled from a human donor with active COVID-19. The donor label of this sample is uncertain. The chain's CDR3 is CASRVETSGGPLGSYNEQFF. The CDR3 region has the DNA TGTGCCAGCAGGGTAGAGACTAGCGGGGGACCCCTCGGCTCCTACAATGAGCAGTTCTTC.